The sequence of this T cell receptor (beta chain) was determined in a study of cytotoxic CD8 clonotypes in ibrutinib-treated CLL. Generated by immunoSEQ multiplex PCR, the TCRdb table keeps only in-frame clones and is missing some. Found here are roughly 200,000 clones, over 60% of them singletons; the top ten hold around an eighth. There are a few counts of this clone. The sequence was obtained from a human donor with chronic lymphocytic leukemia. The material was PBMCs, obtained after 24 months of ibrutinib treatment.

CDR3 residues: CASSLRDSNQPQHF. In DNA form, the CDR3 reads TGCGCCAGCAGCCTTCGGGATAGCAATCAGCCCCAGCATTTT. The rearrangement joins TRBV4-1 to TRBJ1-5, with D uncertain. V lost 4 bases and J lost 0, with 7 bases in between. CDR3 size: 14 residues. In germline, CDR1 is MGHRA, CDR2 YSYEKL.